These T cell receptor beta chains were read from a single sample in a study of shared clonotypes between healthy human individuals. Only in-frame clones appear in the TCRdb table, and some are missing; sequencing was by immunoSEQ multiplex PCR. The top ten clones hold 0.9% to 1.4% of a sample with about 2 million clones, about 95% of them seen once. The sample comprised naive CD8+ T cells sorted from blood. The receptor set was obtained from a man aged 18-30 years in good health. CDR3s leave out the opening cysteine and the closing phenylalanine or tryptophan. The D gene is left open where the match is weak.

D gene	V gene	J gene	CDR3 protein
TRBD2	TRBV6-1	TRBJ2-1	ASSEIRPAGESYNEQF
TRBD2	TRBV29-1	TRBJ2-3	SGEGRLAGDTDTQY
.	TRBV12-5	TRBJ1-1	ASGLLANTEAF
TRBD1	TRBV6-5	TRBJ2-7	ASSYSGTGMYEQY
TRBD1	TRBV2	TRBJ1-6	ASSIRDRVNSPLH
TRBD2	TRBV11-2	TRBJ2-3	ASSLVLAGFTDTQY
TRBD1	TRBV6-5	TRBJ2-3	ASSYSAGGRVDTQY
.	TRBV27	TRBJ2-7	ASSSRYEQY
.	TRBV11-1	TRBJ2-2	ASSQYTGELF
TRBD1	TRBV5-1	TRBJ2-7	ASSFWPGQGYYEQY
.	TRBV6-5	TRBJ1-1	ASSYTEMNTEAF
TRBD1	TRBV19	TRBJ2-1	ASSMGQGARNEQF
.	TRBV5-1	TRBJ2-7	ASSLSAGADYEQY
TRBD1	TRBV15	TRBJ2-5	ATSIVSGTGTEETQY
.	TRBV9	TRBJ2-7	ASSVRDTGYEQY
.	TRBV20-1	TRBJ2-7	SAKGNEQY
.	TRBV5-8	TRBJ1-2	ASSWGAALGFYGYT
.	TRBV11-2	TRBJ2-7	ASSLVRGDEQY